The 11 T cell receptor beta chains presented below share a single source sample, sequenced in a study of T cell repertoires in cytomegalovirus infection. Using its own MiXCR run on the reads, TCRdb lists one record per CDR3 protein. The sample carries some 700,000 distinct CDR3 sequences, 35% recorded once. The specimen was PBMCs. These receptors came from a human donor in good health (CMV status not recorded). Some clones in this sample may be carry-over from other donors' samples.

V usage is TRBV27 and J usage is TRBJ1-1; 7 bases are a match to TRBD1. The CDR3 has 17 amino acids. Per the germline V gene, CDR1 is MNHEY and CDR2 is SMNVEV (reference sequence). The junction had 20 bases not matched to a gene; V was cut back by 8 bases and J by 5 bases. CDR3 DNA: TGTGCCAGCTCACGCGACAGGGACCATCGAGGTGGGACTGAAGCTTTCTTT. Translation: CASSRDRDHRGGTEAFF.

This clonotype has more than one count but fewer than ten. The chain joins TRBV6-5 to TRBJ1-6, with 9 nucleotides matching TRBD1. This CDR3 comprises 16 residues. Looked up from germline, CDR1 is MNHEY and CDR2 is SVGAGI. The V gene end was trimmed by 6 bases and the J gene end by 5 bases; junction bases not matched to a gene: 8. DNA for the CDR3: TGTGCCAGCAGCTCCGGACAGGGGTGGAATAATTCACCCCTCCACTTT. It yields the protein CASSSGQGWNNSPLHF.

This clonotype was detected only a few times. The chain carries TRBV10-2 and TRBJ1-1; D is undetermined. The CDR3 sequence is 13 residues long. V was pared by 4 bases and J by 4 bases, with 10 bases between. Germline CDR1 is WSHSY and CDR2 is SAAADI. Here the CDR3 reads CASSGFIGTEAFF. In DNA, the CDR3 is TGCGCCAGCAGTGGGTTTATCGGCACTGAAGCTTTCTTT.

This clonotype has at least ten counts. V gene TRBV7-2 combines with J gene TRBJ2-3; D is ambiguous. The germline V and J ends were trimmed by 8 bases and 1 base, with 10 bases remaining between them. CDR1 is SGHTA, CDR2 FQGNSA, per germline. The CDR3 runs 13 residues. CDR3 nucleotides: TGTGCCAGCCGTGGGGTAGGCACAGATACGCAGTATTTT. It codes for CASRGVGTDTQYF. Full variable domain (outside the CDR3, taken from reference TRBV7-2 and TRBJ2-3): GAGVSQSPSNKVTEKGKDVELRCDPISGHTALYWYRQSLGQGLEFLIYFQGNSAPDKSGLPSDRFSAERTGGSVSTLTIQRTQQEDSAVYLCASRGVGTDTQYFGPGTRLTVL.

This clonotype appeared a single time. This rearrangement joins TRBV2 to TRBJ1-5; D unresolved. Trimming removed 2 bases from V and 4 bases from J, with 12 bases in between. The CDR3 consists of 15 residues. CDR1 and CDR2 (germline): SNHLY, FYNNEI. This chain's CDR3 is CASSEPGLRNQPQHF. CDR3 nucleotides: TGTGCCAGCAGTGAACCTGGGCTGAGGAATCAGCCCCAGCATTTT.

This clonotype was seen a few times. The rearrangement uses TRBV6-1 and TRBJ2-3; D might be TRBD1 or TRBD2, each matching 5 bases. The germline V gene encodes CDR1 MNHNS and CDR2 SASEGT. V gave up 5 bases and J gave up 0 bases, with 15 bases separating them. CDR3 length equals 16 residues. The CDR3 loop reads CASSLQGTASTDTQYF. As DNA, the CDR3 is TGTGCCAGCAGTCTACAAGGGACCGCTAGCACAGATACGCAGTATTTT.

The chain couples TRBV7-6 to TRBJ2-7; unclear D gene. Trimming took 3 bases from V and 5 from J, leaving 11 bases between them. The CDR3 length is 13 residues. Per the germline V gene, CDR1 is SGHVS and CDR2 is FNYEAQ. The CDR3 DNA sequence: TGTGCCAGCAGCTTGGCGCAAGGACACGAGCAGTACTTC. Its protein product is CASSLAQGHEQYF.

Concerning this clonotype itself: Likely a read error: the CDR3 ends without its conserved phenylalanine or tryptophan. The rearrangement uses TRBV20-1 and TRBJ1-1, with TRBD1 matching 11 bases. Germline values: CDR1 DFQATT, CDR2 SNEGSKA (reference sequence). V gave up 2 bases and J gave up 4 bases; unmatched junction bases: 9. CDR3 size: 16 residues. CDR3: CSARNGQGAVGTEAFC. In DNA, the CDR3 is TGCAGTGCTAGAAATGGACAGGGGGCGGTTGGCACTGAAGCTTTCTGT.

Remarks on this clonotype: This clone may be a read error of a much larger clone one base away. CDR3 residues: CASSQGQGVQPQHF. The CDR3 nucleotides read TGTGCCAGCTCACAGGGACAGGGGGTTCAGCCCCAGCATTTT. The J gene is TRBJ1-5, the V gene TRBV18, with 11 positions matching TRBD1. V was clipped by 4 bases and J by 6 bases; unmatched bases: 2. Germline values: CDR1 KGHSH, CDR2 LQKENI. The CDR3 has 14 amino acids. Full variable domain (missing parts from reference TRBV18 and TRBJ1-5): NAGVMQNPRHLVRRRGQEARLRCSPMKGHSHVYWYRQLPEEGLKFMVYLQKENIIDESGMPKERFSAEFPKEGPSILRIQQVVRGDSAAYFCASSQGQGVQPQHFGDGTRLSIL.

This clonotype was counted a few times. The chain links TRBV12-3 or TRBV12-4 to TRBJ1-1; D not resolved. V shed 5 bases and J shed 1 base, with 11 bases lying between them. This CDR3 has 14 amino acids. The CDR3 DNA follows: TGTGCCAGCAGTCAGACACGTTCGAACACTGAAGCTTTCTTT. Translated, it gives CASSQTRSNTEAFF.

This clonotype was counted at least ten times. At one of its ends the junction is not consistent with the germline gene, which may arise from a read error. The CDR3 sequence is CASSLYQETQYF. CDR3 sequence (DNA): TGTGCCAGCAGCTTGTACCAAGAGACCCAGTACTTC. This sequence joins TRBV5-1 and TRBJ2-5, with D uncertain. The CDR3 has 12 residues. Germline CDR1 and CDR2: SGHRS and YFSETQ.